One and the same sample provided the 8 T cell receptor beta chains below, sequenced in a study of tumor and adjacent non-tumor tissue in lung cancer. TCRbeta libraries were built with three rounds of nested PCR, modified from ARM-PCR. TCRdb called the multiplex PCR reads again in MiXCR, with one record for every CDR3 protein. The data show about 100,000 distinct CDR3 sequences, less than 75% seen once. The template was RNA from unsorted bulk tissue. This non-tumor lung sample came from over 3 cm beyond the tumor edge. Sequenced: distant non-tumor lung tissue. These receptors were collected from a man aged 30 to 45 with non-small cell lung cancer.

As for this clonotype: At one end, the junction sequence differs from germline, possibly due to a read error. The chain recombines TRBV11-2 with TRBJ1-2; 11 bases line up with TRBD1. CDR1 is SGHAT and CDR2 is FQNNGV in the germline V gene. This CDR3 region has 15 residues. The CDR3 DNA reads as TGTGCCAGCAGCTTTAAAGGACAGGGGGCTAGAAGCTACACCTTT. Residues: CASSFKGQGARSYTF. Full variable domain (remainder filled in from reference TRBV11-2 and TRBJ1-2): EAGVAQSPRYKIIEKRQSVAFWCNPISGHATLYWYQQILGQGPKLLIQFQNNGVVDDSQLPKDRFSAERLKGVDSTLKIQPAKLEDSAVYLCASSFKGQGARSYTFGSGTRLTVV.

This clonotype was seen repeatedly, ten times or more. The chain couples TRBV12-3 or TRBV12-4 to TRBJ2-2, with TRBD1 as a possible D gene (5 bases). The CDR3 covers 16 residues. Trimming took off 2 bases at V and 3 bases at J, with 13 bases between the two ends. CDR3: CASSLSYRSDTGELFF. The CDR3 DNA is TGTGCCAGCAGTTTATCCTACAGGTCCGACACCGGGGAGCTGTTTTTT.

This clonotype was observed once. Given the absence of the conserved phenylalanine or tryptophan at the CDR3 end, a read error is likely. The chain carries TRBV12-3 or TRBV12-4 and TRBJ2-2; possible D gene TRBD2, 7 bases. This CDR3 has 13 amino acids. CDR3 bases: TGTGCCAGCAGTCCGGGGGGCACCGGGGGGCTGTTTCTT. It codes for CASSPGGTGGLFL.

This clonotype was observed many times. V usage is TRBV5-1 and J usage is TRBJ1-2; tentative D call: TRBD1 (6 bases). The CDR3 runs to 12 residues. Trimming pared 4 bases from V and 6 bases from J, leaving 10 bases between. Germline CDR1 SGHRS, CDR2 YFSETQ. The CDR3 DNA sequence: TGCGCCAGCAGCCCAGACAGGAATGGCTACACCTTC. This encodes CASSPDRNGYTF.

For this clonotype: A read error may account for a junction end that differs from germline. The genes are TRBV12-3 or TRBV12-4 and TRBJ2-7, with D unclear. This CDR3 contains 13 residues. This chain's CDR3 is CASSSTHNYEQYF. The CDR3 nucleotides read TGTGCCAGCAGTTCCACTCATAATTACGAGCAGTACTTT.

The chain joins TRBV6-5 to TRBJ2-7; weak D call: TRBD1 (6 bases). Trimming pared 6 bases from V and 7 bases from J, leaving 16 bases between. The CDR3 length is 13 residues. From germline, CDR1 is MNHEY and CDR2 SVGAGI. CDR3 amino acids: CASRLGQFKEQYF. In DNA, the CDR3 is TGTGCCAGCAGACTGGGACAATTCAAGGAGCAGTACTTC.

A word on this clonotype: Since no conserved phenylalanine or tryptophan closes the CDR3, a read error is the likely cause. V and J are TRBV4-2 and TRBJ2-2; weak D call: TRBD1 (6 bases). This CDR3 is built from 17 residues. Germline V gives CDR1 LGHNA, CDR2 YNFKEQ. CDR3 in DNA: TGTGCCAGTAGCCTGACCTCCCGGACAGATAACACCGGGGAGCTGTTTTCT. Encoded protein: CASSLTSRTDNTGELFS.

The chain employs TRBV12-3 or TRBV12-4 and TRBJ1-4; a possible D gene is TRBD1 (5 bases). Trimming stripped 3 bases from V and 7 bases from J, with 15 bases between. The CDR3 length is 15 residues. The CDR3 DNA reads TGTGCCAGCAGTTTTTCGGGGGAGATTGCTGAAAAACTGTTTTTT. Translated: CASSFSGEIAEKLFF.